The present TCR beta chain was sequenced within a study of blood T cell repertoires in COVID-19 (TCRdb year 2020). The study in broad terms: The collaborator samples originated in the United States, Italy and Spain and spanned the acute and convalescent phases of COVID-19. Where available, HLA class I and class II types were taken from metadata supplied by the sample provider and were not determined by assay-based typing. Nearly every sample came with metadata listing a de-identified subject ID, COVID-19 status, age in years and sex. The samples were drawn from two sources: the first 160 participants of the ongoing ImmuneRACE study, and 1,000 to 1,500 subjects contributed by 6 global collaborators. The repertoires were released in a freely available public database intended as a resource for research on the immune response to SARS-CoV-2. The prospective study material was composed of cDNA or gDNA derived from T cells, B-cell-depleted T cells, or PBMCs. Deeply sampled blood TCRbeta repertoires from subjects exposed to, actively infected with, or recovered from COVID-19 were included in the dataset.

The germline V gene sets CDR1 to SGHVS and CDR2 to FNYEAQ. Trimming takes 9 bases from V and 3 bases from J, and the germline ends sit 21 bases apart. From cysteine to phenylalanine, the CDR3 is 16 amino acids long. The entry retains the CDR3 DNA only, 48 bases that are in frame from base 1. On this clone: The antigen this receptor binds is unknown. No clone much larger than this one lies a single base away; base qualities are absent.

TCRbeta CDR3 regions were amplified from genomic DNA by means of the immunoSEQ Assay, a bias-controlled multiplex PCR. The paper's data handling went like this. The number of nucleated cells in each sample was estimated by amplification of reference gene primers within the assay. To quantify the absolute abundance of each unique TCRbeta CDR3 rearrangement, sequence reads were collapsed and filtered. For each sample, productive Simpson clonality was calculated by taking the square root of Simpson's diversity index across productive rearrangements. What TCRdb holds here is the immuneACCESS table cut down to in-frame rearrangements. Part of the clones is not present; checked against another copy, under half of the missing clones reflect an unresolved V gene, and the others are unexplained. The V and J calls and clone size come from that table; D and trimming were worked out from the DNA. The sample contains about 210,000 clones, around 88% of them found a single time. The ten largest clones capture around 1.5% of the sample.

Whole blood was collected in K2EDTA tubes by collaborating institutions according to the institutions' own protocols. For TCRbeta analysis, collaborators shipped samples as frozen whole blood, isolated PBMCs, or DNA extracted from either of those sample types. Study-wide findings and limitations: The quantity of clinical and demographic metadata differed by source and by participant and was supplied without curation.

The TCR originated in a man between 18 and 35 years old with active or convalescent COVID-19. The sequence joins TRBV7-6 to TRBJ1-3, and the D gene may be TRBD1, 6 bases matching. The source material was peripheral blood. CDR3 reads: CASSLSGGRGGNTIYF. In nucleotide form, the sequence is TGTGCCAGTAGCCTTTCGGGAGGCAGGGGTGGAAACACCATATATTTT.